Below, 26 T cell receptor beta chains from the same sample are listed, as sequenced in a study of T cells expressing NK-cell markers. TCRdb re-called the 5' RACE reads; one entry per CDR3 protein, DNA not given. With about 380,000 distinct CDR3 sequences in the sample, the ten largest clones hold about 5.2%. Input material: blood T cells: a sorted CD56 or NKG2C T cell subset, CD4+ or CD8+ T cells, or bulk PBMC T cells (not recorded which). The receptors come from a man aged 18-70 years in good health.

V is TRBV12-3 or TRBV12-4 and J is TRBJ2-7; TCRdb proposes TRBD1, but this gene call is untestable without DNA. This CDR3 comprises 16 residues. The CDR3 reads CASSPGGRGSLRLQYF.

The CDR3 sequence is CASSLVGDRVNTGELFF. The V call is TRBV5-1, the J call TRBJ2-2; TCRdb indicates TRBD1, and absent DNA this call remains unverified. CDR1 and CDR2 from the germline V gene are SGHRS and YFSETQ. The CDR3 contains 17 residues.

The CDR3 loop is CASSEALAGGPLYNEQFF. The genes are TRBV2 and TRBJ2-1; TCRdb lists TRBD2, though no DNA is available to test this call. The CDR3 loop spans 18 amino acids. Germline assignment: CDR1 SNHLY and CDR2 FYNNEI.

V is TRBV14 and J is TRBJ1-2; there is no DNA to check the TCRdb D call of TRBD1. Germline values: CDR1 SGHDN, CDR2 FVKESK. The CDR3 contains 19 residues. The CDR3 is CASSQVRGRGPPTNYGYTF.

V and J are TRBV7-9 and TRBJ2-5; TCRdb designates TRBD1, a call that cannot be tested without DNA. From germline, CDR1 is SEHNR and CDR2 FQNEAQ (reference sequence). The CDR3 loop spans 14 amino acids. Here the CDR3 reads CASSLADRERAQYF. The full variable domain, in which reference TRBV7-9 and TRBJ2-5 provide the parts outside the CDR3, is DTGVSQNPRHKITKRGQNVTFRCDPISEHNRLYWYRQTLGQGPEFLTYFQNEAQLEKSRLLSDRFSAERPKGSFSTLEIQRTEQGDSAMYLCASSLADRERAQYFGPGTRLLVL.

The chain uses TRBV9 and TRBJ2-7; the D call of TRBD1 rests on TCRdb alone, since no DNA is present to check it. In germline, CDR1 is SGDLS, CDR2 YYNGEE. This CDR3 contains 15 residues. The CDR3 protein is CASSVETGPTYEQYF.

The CDR3 is CSVGQGRKTEAFF. The chain employs TRBV29-1 and TRBJ1-1; TCRdb gives TRBD1 as the D gene, but with no DNA this cannot be confirmed. Germline V gene data show CDR1 as SQVTM and CDR2 as ANQGSEA. This CDR3 region has 13 residues.

The chain couples TRBV18 to TRBJ2-4; TCRdb calls TRBD1, which cannot be checked without DNA. Germline lookup yields CDR1 KGHSH and CDR2 LQKENI. The CDR3 is 16 amino acids. The chain's CDR3 is CASSPTDRGTKNIQYF.

CDR3 loop: CASSYSPPMAGNTIYF. The V gene is TRBV6-5, the J gene TRBJ1-3. The CDR3 sequence is 16 residues long. Germline V gene sequence: CDR1 MNHEY, CDR2 SVGAGI.

The CDR3 spells CASSLARTSGGQFF. The chain couples TRBV7-2 to TRBJ2-1; TCRdb's assignment of TRBD2 cannot be checked, as there is no DNA. The CDR3 spans 14 residues. CDR1 and CDR2 from the germline V gene are SGHTA and FQGNSA.

This chain connects TRBV25-1 to TRBJ2-5. The germline gives CDR1 MGHDK, CDR2 SYGVNS. The CDR3 is made up of 13 amino acids. The CDR3 loop reads CASRRSGQETQYF.

The chain links TRBV6-6 to TRBJ2-7. Germline V gives CDR1 MNHNY, CDR2 SVGAGI (reference sequence). The CDR3 sequence is 11 residues long. CDR3 amino acids: CASSFVNEQYF.

V and J are TRBV18 and TRBJ2-7; there is no DNA to check the TCRdb D call of TRBD2. Germline assignment: CDR1 KGHSH and CDR2 LQKENI. The CDR3 is 20 residues long. The CDR3 reads CASSPSPGTSGGQSSYEQYF.

The CDR3 loop reads CASRLDRVNQPQHF. V is TRBV6-2 or TRBV6-3 and J is TRBJ1-5; the D call from TCRdb, TRBD1, cannot be confirmed without DNA. Germline assignment: CDR1 MNHEY and CDR2 SVGEGT. There are 14 residues in the CDR3.

The chain couples TRBV6-1 to TRBJ2-3; TCRdb reports TRBD1, a call that lacks DNA to check it against. Germline V gene sequence: CDR1 MNHNS, CDR2 SASEGT. This CDR3 is 19 amino acids long. CDR3 region: CASNPNRTGRYTSTDTQYF.

This chain joins TRBV7-2 and TRBJ2-3. From germline, CDR1 is SGHTA and CDR2 FQGNSA. CDR3 length: 15 residues. The CDR3 protein is CASSSERVTTDTQYF.

The chain recombines TRBV29-1 with TRBJ2-5; TCRdb outputs TRBD2, but without DNA this stays unchecked. Germline CDR1 reads SQVTM; CDR2 reads ANQGSEA. The CDR3 runs 15 residues. CDR3 sequence reads: CSVRTSPWPEETQYF.

V and J are TRBV12-3 or TRBV12-4 and TRBJ1-2; checking the TCRdb D call of TRBD1 is not possible without DNA. This CDR3 has 14 residues. CDR3 protein: CASSPGQGRYGYTF.

V gene TRBV11-2 combines with J gene TRBJ2-7; lacking DNA, the TRBD1 call made by TCRdb goes unchecked. The CDR3 is made up of 14 amino acids. Germline V gives CDR1 SGHAT, CDR2 FQNNGV. The CDR3 sequence is CASNPGAGNYEQYF.

The V and J genes are TRBV5-1 and TRBJ2-2; TCRdb calls TRBD1, which cannot be checked without DNA. Germline loops: CDR1 SGHRS, CDR2 YFSETQ. This CDR3 spans 15 amino acids. CDR3 protein: CASSTTPGVTGELFF.

The chain carries TRBV27 and TRBJ1-4; TCRdb outputs TRBD1, but without DNA this stays unchecked. Germline CDR1 reads MNHEY; CDR2 reads SMNVEV (reference sequence). The CDR3 has 13 residues. The CDR3 reads CASRGETNEKLFF.

The chain has TRBV10-3 and TRBJ2-2; lacking DNA, the TRBD1 call made by TCRdb goes unchecked. Per germline, CDR1 ENHRY and CDR2 SYGVKD. The CDR3 runs 14 residues. This chain's CDR3 is CATRQGLNTGELFF.

This chain links TRBV7-8 with TRBJ1-1; the TRBD1 assignment by TCRdb is unverifiable without DNA. This CDR3 spans 16 amino acids. Germline loops: CDR1 SGHVS, CDR2 FQNEAQ. The CDR3 here is CASSRGDRGMNTEAFF.

The rearrangement uses TRBV3-1 and TRBJ2-2; checking the TCRdb D call of TRBD2 is not possible without DNA. CDR3 size: 14 residues. Germline CDR1 is LGHDT and CDR2 is YNNKEL (reference sequence). CDR3 region: CASSHGGVTGELFF.

The chain recombines TRBV6-5 with TRBJ2-3; the D call of TRBD2 rests on TCRdb alone, since no DNA is present to check it. Germline V gene lookup returns CDR1 MNHEY and CDR2 SVGAGI. CDR3 length equals 17 residues. CDR3 loop: CASSSLGLAGSTDTQYF.

V and J are TRBV9 and TRBJ2-1; no DNA is available, so the TRBD1 call from TCRdb remains unchecked. CDR1 is SGDLS and CDR2 is YYNGEE in the germline V gene. The CDR3 runs 15 residues. This CDR3 is CASSRGRGRYNEQFF.